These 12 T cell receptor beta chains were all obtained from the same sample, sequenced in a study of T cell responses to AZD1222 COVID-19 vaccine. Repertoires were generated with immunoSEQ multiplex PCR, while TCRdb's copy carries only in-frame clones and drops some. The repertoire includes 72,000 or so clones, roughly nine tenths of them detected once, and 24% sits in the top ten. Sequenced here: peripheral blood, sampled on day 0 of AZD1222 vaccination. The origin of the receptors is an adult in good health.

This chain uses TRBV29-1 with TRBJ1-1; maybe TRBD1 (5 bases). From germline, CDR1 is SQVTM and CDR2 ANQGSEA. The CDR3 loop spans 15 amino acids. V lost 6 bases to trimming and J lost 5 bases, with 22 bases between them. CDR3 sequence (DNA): TGCAGCGTCGACCTTATCAGGGAAATTGGGACTGAAGCTTTCTTT. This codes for CSVDLIREIGTEAFF.

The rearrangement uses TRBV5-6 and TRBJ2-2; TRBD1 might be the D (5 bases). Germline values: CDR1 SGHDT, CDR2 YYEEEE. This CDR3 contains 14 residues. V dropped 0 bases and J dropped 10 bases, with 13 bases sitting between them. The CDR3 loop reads CASSLGLGPEELFF. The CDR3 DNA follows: TGTGCCAGCAGCTTGGGTTTGGGGCCGGAGGAGCTGTTTTTT.

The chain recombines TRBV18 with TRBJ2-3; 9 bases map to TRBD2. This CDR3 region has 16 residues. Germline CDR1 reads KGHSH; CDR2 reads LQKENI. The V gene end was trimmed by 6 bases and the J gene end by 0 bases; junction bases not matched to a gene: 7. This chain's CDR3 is CASSLSSGVSTDTQYF. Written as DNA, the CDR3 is TGTGCCAGCTCTCTCTCTAGCGGGGTCAGCACAGATACGCAGTATTTT. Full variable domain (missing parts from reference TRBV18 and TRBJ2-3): NAGVMQNPRHLVRRRGQEARLRCSPMKGHSHVYWYRQLPEEGLKFMVYLQKENIIDESGMPKERFSAEFPKEGPSILRIQQVVRGDSAAYFCASSLSSGVSTDTQYFGPGTRLTVL.

Here the CDR3 reads CASRRQGYYTGELFF. CDR3 bases: TGTGCCAGCAGGCGACAGGGGTACTACACCGGGGAGCTGTTTTTT. The chain carries TRBV28 and TRBJ2-2, with 8 bases matching TRBD1. The V and J ends lost 6 bases and 3 bases, in that order; junction bases with no gene match: 6. Germline V gene sequence: CDR1 MDHEN, CDR2 SYDVKM. This CDR3 contains 15 residues.

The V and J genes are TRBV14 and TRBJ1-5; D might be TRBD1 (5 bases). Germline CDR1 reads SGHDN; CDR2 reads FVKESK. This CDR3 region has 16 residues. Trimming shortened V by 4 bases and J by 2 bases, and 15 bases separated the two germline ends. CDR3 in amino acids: CASSRGGDSRNQPQHF. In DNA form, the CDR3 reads TGTGCCAGCAGCCGGGGGGGAGACTCTCGCAATCAGCCCCAGCATTTT.

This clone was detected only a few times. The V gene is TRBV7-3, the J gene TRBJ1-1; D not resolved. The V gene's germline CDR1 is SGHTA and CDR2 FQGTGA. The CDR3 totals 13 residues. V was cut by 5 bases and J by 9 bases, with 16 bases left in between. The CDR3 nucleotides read TGTGCCAGCAGCCCCACCCCCGGGAGAAAAGCTTTCTTT. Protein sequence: CASSPTPGRKAFF.

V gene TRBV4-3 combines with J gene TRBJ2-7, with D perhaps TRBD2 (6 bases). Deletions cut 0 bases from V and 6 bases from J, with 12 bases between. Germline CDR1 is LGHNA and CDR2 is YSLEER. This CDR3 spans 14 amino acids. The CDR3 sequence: CASSQDWQGGEQYF. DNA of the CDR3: TGCGCCAGCAGCCAAGACTGGCAGGGAGGCGAGCAGTACTTC.

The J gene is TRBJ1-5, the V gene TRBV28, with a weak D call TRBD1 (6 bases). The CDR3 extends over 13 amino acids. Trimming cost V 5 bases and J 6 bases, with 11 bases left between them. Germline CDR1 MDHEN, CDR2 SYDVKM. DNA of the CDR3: TGTGCCAGCAGTATTACAGGGCCTCAGCCCCAGCATTTT. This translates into CASSITGPQPQHF.

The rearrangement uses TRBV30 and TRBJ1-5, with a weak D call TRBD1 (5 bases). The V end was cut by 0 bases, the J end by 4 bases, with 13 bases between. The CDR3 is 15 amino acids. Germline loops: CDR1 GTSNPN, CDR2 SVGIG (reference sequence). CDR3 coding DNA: TGTGCCTGGAGTGTCCAGGGATTCGGGAATCAGCCCCAGCATTTT. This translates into CAWSVQGFGNQPQHF.

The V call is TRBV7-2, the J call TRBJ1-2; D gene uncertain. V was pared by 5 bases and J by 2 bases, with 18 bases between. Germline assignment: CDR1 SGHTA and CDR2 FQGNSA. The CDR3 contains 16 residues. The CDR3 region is CASSPTSLGRNYGYTF. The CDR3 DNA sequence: TGTGCCAGCAGCCCCACTTCCCTAGGCAGAAACTATGGCTACACCTTC.

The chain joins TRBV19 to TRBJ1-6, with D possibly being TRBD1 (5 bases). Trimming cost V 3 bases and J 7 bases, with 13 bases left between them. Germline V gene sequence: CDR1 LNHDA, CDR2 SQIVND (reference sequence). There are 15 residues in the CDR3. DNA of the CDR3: TGTGCCAGTAGTATGGGACTCGACAGAAATTCACCCCTCCACTTT. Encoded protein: CASSMGLDRNSPLHF.

CDR3 DNA: TGTGCCATCCCGTTAACGGGTTCGTCTGGCTACACCTTC. Protein product: CAIPLTGSSGYTF. The rearrangement joins TRBV10-3 to TRBJ1-2; D is unclear. Germline V gene lookup returns CDR1 ENHRY and CDR2 SYGVKD. Trimming shortened V by 8 bases and J by 7 bases, and 17 bases separated the two germline ends. The CDR3 extends over 13 amino acids.